The 10 T cell receptor beta chains listed next were all sequenced from one sample in a study of T-cell reconstitution after alpha-beta-depleted transplantation in children. The library targeted TCRbeta and was prepared with unique molecular identifiers. MiXCR, run by TCRdb on the PCR reads, gives a single entry per CDR3 protein. Of 7,500 to 8,500 distinct CDR3 sequences listed, about 32% were seen once; the top ten hold around 2%. The sample consisted of peripheral blood, taken 60 days after TCRalphabeta/CD19-depleted stem cell transplant. These receptors all stem from a boy younger than two who had a stem cell transplant for SCID, so the T cells may come from the graft donor.

The chain recombines TRBV6-2 or TRBV6-3 with TRBJ2-2; no definite D call. The V gene's germline CDR1 is MNHEY and CDR2 SVGEGT. The CDR3 is 15 amino acids. Trimming stripped 2 bases from V and 1 base from J, with 8 bases between. The CDR3 reads CASSYGYLNTGELFF. CDR3 nucleotide sequence: TGTGCCAGCAGTTACGGCTATTTGAACACCGGGGAGCTGTTTTTT.

The V call is TRBV11-2, the J call TRBJ2-7; tentatively, D is TRBD2 (5 bases). The ends were cut back, 4 bases at V and 2 bases at J, with 12 bases in the middle. Germline V gene sequence: CDR1 SGHAT, CDR2 FQNNGV. This CDR3 region has 14 residues. CDR3 residues: CASSSTAGPYEQYF. In DNA, the CDR3 is TGTGCCAGCAGCTCCACTGCGGGTCCCTACGAGCAGTACTTC. The variable domain in full, with the rest retrieved from reference TRBV11-2 and TRBJ2-7, is EAGVAQSPRYKIIEKRQSVAFWCNPISGHATLYWYQQILGQGPKLLIQFQNNGVVDDSQLPKDRFSAERLKGVDSTLKIQPAKLEDSAVYLCASSSTAGPYEQYFGPGTRLTVT.

Sample share makes this clonotype medium-sized. This chain's CDR3 is CASSLGQSGYTF. In nucleotides, the CDR3 is TGTGCCAGCAGCTTAGGACAGTCCGGCTACACCTTC. The V call is TRBV7-8, the J call TRBJ1-2, with a weak D call TRBD1 (5 bases). The CDR3 runs to 12 residues. Germline loops: CDR1 SGHVS, CDR2 FQNEAQ. V dropped 1 base and J dropped 8 bases, with 8 bases sitting between them.

The chain is built from TRBV3-1 and TRBJ2-1; 10 bases are shared with TRBD2. Germline V gives CDR1 LGHDT, CDR2 YNNKEL (reference sequence). This CDR3 is 16 amino acids long. With V trimmed by 5 bases and J by 6 bases, 10 bases remained unmatched. The CDR3 loop is CASSNERAGGGNEQFF. The CDR3 bases are TGTGCCAGCAGCAACGAGAGAGCGGGAGGGGGCAATGAGCAGTTCTTC.

This rearrangement joins TRBV10-3 to TRBJ2-3; D is possibly TRBD1 (8 bases). Trimming took 10 bases from V and 4 from J, leaving 21 bases between them. This CDR3 is 15 amino acids long. Looked up from germline, CDR1 is ENHRY and CDR2 is SYGVKD. CDR3 loop: CATLEYRGGPDTQYF. The CDR3 nucleotides read TGTGCCACCTTAGAATACAGGGGGGGGCCAGATACGCAGTATTTT.

V and J are TRBV20-1 and TRBJ2-7; unclear D gene. V was cut by 6 bases and J by 9 bases, with 18 bases left in between. From germline, CDR1 is DFQATT and CDR2 SNEGSKA (reference sequence). The CDR3 extends over 12 amino acids. CDR3 nucleotide sequence: TGCAGTGCCGCCGGAGCGAGAGAAGGGCAGTACTTC. This translates into CSAAGAREGQYF.

This clonotype was counted many times. The chain has TRBV6-4 and TRBJ1-1, with D hard to call. V lost 2 bases to trimming and J lost 5 bases, with 15 bases between them. The CDR3 runs 15 residues. Germline assignment: CDR1 MRHNA and CDR2 SNTAGT. The CDR3 nucleotides are TGTGCCAGCAGTGACAACGCAATCACGGGGACTGAAGCTTTCTTT. Its translation is CASSDNAITGTEAFF.

This clonotype ranks as medium-sized. The chain has TRBV5-1 and TRBJ1-2; 9 bases align to TRBD1. Germline V gene lookup returns CDR1 SGHRS and CDR2 YFSETQ. J gave up 0 bases and V 4 bases, and 10 bases lay outside the gene matches. The CDR3 runs 17 residues. CDR3: CASSHRQGGLANYGYTF. The CDR3 bases are TGCGCCAGCAGCCACAGACAGGGGGGACTGGCTAACTATGGCTACACCTTC.

In its sample, this clonotype is medium-sized. The chain links TRBV20-1 to TRBJ1-6, with unresolved D. This CDR3 is 15 amino acids long. V was trimmed by 1 base and J by 2 bases, leaving 9 bases between them. Germline CDR1 reads DFQATT; CDR2 reads SNEGSKA (reference sequence). CDR3 loop: CSARVRVTYNSPLHF. The CDR3, as DNA: TGCAGTGCTAGAGTAAGGGTCACCTATAATTCACCCCTCCACTTT.

This clonotype counts as medium-sized. The J gene is TRBJ2-2, the V gene TRBV12-5; D is unclear. CDR3 length: 14 amino acids. Germline V CDR1 and CDR2: LGHNT, FRNRAP. The germline V and J ends were trimmed by 4 bases and 5 bases, with 11 bases remaining between them. CDR3 amino acids: CASGSNQRTGELFF. The CDR3 DNA follows: TGTGCTAGTGGTTCTAATCAGAGGACCGGGGAGCTGTTTTTT.